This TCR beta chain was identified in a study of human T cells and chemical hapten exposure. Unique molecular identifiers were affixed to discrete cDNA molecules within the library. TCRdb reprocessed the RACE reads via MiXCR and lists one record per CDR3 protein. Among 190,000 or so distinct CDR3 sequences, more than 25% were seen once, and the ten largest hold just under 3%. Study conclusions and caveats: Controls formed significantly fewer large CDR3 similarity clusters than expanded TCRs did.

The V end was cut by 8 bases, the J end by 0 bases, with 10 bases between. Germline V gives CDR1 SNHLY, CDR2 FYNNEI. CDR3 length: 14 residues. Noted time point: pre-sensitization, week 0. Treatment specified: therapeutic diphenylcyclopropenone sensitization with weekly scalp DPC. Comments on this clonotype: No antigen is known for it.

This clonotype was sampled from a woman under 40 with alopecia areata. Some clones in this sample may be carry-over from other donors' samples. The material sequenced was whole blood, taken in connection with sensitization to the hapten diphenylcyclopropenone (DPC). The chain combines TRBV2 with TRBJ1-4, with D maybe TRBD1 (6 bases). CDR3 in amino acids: CASHHRATNEKLFF. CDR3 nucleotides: TGTGCCAGCCACCACAGGGCAACTAATGAAAAACTGTTTTTT.